This entry describes one T cell receptor beta chain. Its target is not known. The entry originates in a study of immune evolution from preneoplasia to lung adenocarcinoma. Whole-study results and caveats: Normal lung had the highest top T cell clone frequencies.

Profiling relied on immunoSEQ multiplex PCR, and the TCRdb table lists in-frame clones only, not all of them. The profile shows about 5,600 clones, about 68% of them singletons. This CDR3 region has 17 residues. Germline CDR1 reads LGHNT; CDR2 reads FRNRAP. V dropped 2 bases and J dropped 7 bases, with 21 bases sitting between them. This receptor was taken from a person aged 55-80 years with lung adenocarcinoma. This chain connects TRBV12-5 to TRBJ2-1, with D unclear. The sample consisted of FFPE lung adenocarcinoma in situ tissue. In DNA, the CDR3 is TGTGCTAGTGGTTTGCTCCCGGGCCCCCAAGGGTGGAATGAGCAGTTCTTC. Amino acids: CASGLLPGPQGWNEQFF.